Listed here are 27 T cell receptor beta chains from one sample, sequenced in a study of blood T cells in healthy people across ages. The second PCR ran roughly 7 to 12 cycles with a sample-barcoded 5' primer and J-beta primers. TCRdb re-called the 5' RACE reads through MiXCR, storing one row per CDR3 protein. Among approximately 1.5 million distinct CDR3 sequences listed, about 31% were seen once. The sequenced sample consisted of blood. The receptors derive from a woman aged 25-40 years in good health.

V gene TRBV2 combines with J gene TRBJ2-3; TRBD2 agrees at 7 bases. The CDR3 extends over 15 amino acids. The V gene end was trimmed by 7 bases and the J gene end by 1 base; junction bases not matched to a gene: 8. The germline V gene has CDR1 SNHLY and CDR2 FYNNEI. This CDR3 is CASKRGPIGTDTQYF. In DNA, the CDR3 is TGTGCCAGCAAGCGGGGACCCATCGGCACAGATACGCAGTATTTT.

The gene calls are TRBV29-1 and TRBJ1-1; TRBD1 might be the D (5 bases). Germline CDR1 SQVTM, CDR2 ANQGSEA. This CDR3 is 14 amino acids long. The germline V and J ends were trimmed by 3 bases and 1 base, with 12 bases remaining between them. The CDR3 DNA follows: TGCAGCGTTGACCCCTTCACAGGGAACACTGAAGCTTTCTTT. Amino acids: CSVDPFTGNTEAFF.

This clonotype was counted only a few times. The chain joins TRBV20-1 to TRBJ2-4; 9 bases fit TRBD1. CDR1 is DFQATT and CDR2 is SNEGSKA in the germline V gene (reference sequence). Losses at the gene ends were 3 bases for V and 1 base for J; bases not matched to a gene: 4. There are 15 residues in the CDR3. CDR3 DNA: TGCAGTGCTAGCAAACAGGGGGCGGCCAAAAACATTCAGTACTTC. Its protein product is CSASKQGAAKNIQYF.

As for this clonotype: Germline and junction disagree at one end, which may indicate a read error. This rearrangement joins TRBV7-2 to TRBJ2-6, with D hard to call. This CDR3 contains 17 residues. Germline assignment: CDR1 SGHTA and CDR2 FQGNSA. The CDR3 sequence: CASSSHPFITGSNVLTF. CDR3 bases: TGTGCCAGCAGCTCCCACCCCTTTATAACTGGGTCCAACGTCCTGACTTTC.

This clonotype was seen ten or more times. As DNA, the CDR3 is TGTGCCAGCAGCTCGAACCAAGAGACCCAGTACTTC. This codes for CASSSNQETQYF. This chain links TRBV7-2 with TRBJ2-5; D is unclear. The CDR3 extends over 12 amino acids. In germline, CDR1 is SGHTA, CDR2 FQGNSA. Trimming stripped 4 bases from V and 0 bases from J, with 3 bases between.

The chain employs TRBV18 and TRBJ2-2; 7 bases line up with TRBD1. The J segment lost 4 bases and the V segment lost 5 bases, leaving 10 bases of the junction unmatched. Germline V gene data show CDR1 as KGHSH and CDR2 as LQKENI. The length of the CDR3 is 16 residues. This CDR3 reads CASSSFTGDRTGELFF. The CDR3 region has the DNA TGTGCCAGCTCATCGTTTACAGGGGATCGCACCGGGGAGCTGTTTTTT.

In DNA form, the CDR3 reads TGTGCCAGCAGCGCCGGGACAGTGGCACCAAGGGGAACCTACTACGAGCAGTACTTC. Translated: CASSAGTVAPRGTYYEQYF. This chain joins TRBV7-6 and TRBJ2-7, with 7 bases identical to TRBD1. V lost 5 bases to trimming and J lost 3 bases; unmatched junction nucleotides: 22. The CDR3 loop spans 19 amino acids. CDR1 SGHVS and CDR2 FNYEAQ come from the germline V gene.

The V call is TRBV14, the J call TRBJ2-3, with a weak D call TRBD2 (5 bases). Trimming removed 1 base at V and 2 bases at J, with 13 bases between. The germline V gene encodes CDR1 SGHDN and CDR2 FVKESK. The CDR3 spans 16 residues. The CDR3 reads CASSQVRGGTTDTQYF. For the CDR3, the DNA is TGTGCCAGCAGCCAAGTTCGAGGAGGCACCACAGATACGCAGTATTTT.

This rearrangement joins TRBV2 to TRBJ2-7, with D perhaps assigned TRBD1 or TRBD2 (5 bases each). CDR3 size: 14 residues. CDR1 is SNHLY and CDR2 is FYNNEI in the germline V gene. V dropped 2 bases and J dropped 4 bases, with 12 bases sitting between them. The CDR3 bases are TGTGCCAGCAGTGAAATCGGGGCTAATTACGAGCAGTACTTC. It codes for CASSEIGANYEQYF.

This clonotype was recorded a few times. The rearrangement joins TRBV9 to TRBJ1-2, with D possibly being TRBD1 (5 bases). Trimming took 4 bases from V and 2 from J, leaving 27 bases between them. The germline gives CDR1 SGDLS, CDR2 YYNGEE. The CDR3 loop spans 19 amino acids. CDR3 sequence: CASSSSGTQLSPWNYGYTF. CDR3 nucleotide sequence: TGTGCCAGCAGCTCTTCCGGGACCCAACTAAGTCCCTGGAACTATGGCTACACCTTC.

This clonotype was found many times. V is TRBV29-1 and J is TRBJ2-5; D remains ambiguous. Germline CDR1 is SQVTM and CDR2 is ANQGSEA. The CDR3 contains 13 residues. Between the trimmed V and J ends, which lost 2 bases and 2 bases, there was a span of 9 bases. CDR3 sequence: CSVETFRQETQYF. The CDR3 DNA is TGCAGCGTTGAAACGTTCCGGCAAGAGACCCAGTACTTC.

This clonotype turned up a few times. The rearrangement joins TRBV9 to TRBJ2-5; D uncertain. The V gene's germline CDR1 is SGDLS and CDR2 YYNGEE. CDR3 length equals 16 residues. Trimming removed 4 bases at V and 2 bases at J, with 18 bases between. CDR3 region: CASSLSPLLEQETQYF. CDR3 sequence (DNA): TGTGCCAGCAGCTTATCCCCGTTACTCGAACAAGAGACCCAGTACTTC.

A few counts support this clonotype. The chain has TRBV4-1 and TRBJ2-7, with a weak D call TRBD1 (5 bases). Deletions cut 3 bases from V and 6 bases from J, with 15 bases between. CDR1 is MGHRA and CDR2 is YSYEKL in the germline V gene. The CDR3 is 14 amino acids. CDR3 sequence (DNA): TGCGCCAGCAGCCATATAGTCAGGGCCTGCGAGCAGTACTTC. It encodes CASSHIVRACEQYF.

The chain has TRBV5-1 and TRBJ2-1; TRBD2 might be the D (7 bases). CDR3 length equals 16 residues. From germline, CDR1 is SGHRS and CDR2 YFSETQ. Trimming pared 1 base from V and 4 bases from J, leaving 15 bases between. DNA of the CDR3: TGCGCCAGCAGCTTGTTCCGGGCGGGGGCATACAATGAGCAGTTCTTC. It translates to CASSLFRAGAYNEQFF.

This clonotype was seen just once. This chain links TRBV11-1 with TRBJ1-1; D may be TRBD1 (6 bases). The CDR3 is 15 residues long. Trimming took 5 bases from V and 0 from J, leaving 13 bases between them. Germline V gene lookup returns CDR1 SGHAT and CDR2 FQDESV (reference sequence). The CDR3 here is CASSQMGQVNTEAFF. In DNA, the CDR3 is TGTGCCAGCAGCCAGATGGGACAAGTGAACACTGAAGCTTTCTTT. Drawing the rest from reference TRBV11-1 and TRBJ1-1, the complete variable domain is EAEVAQSPRYKITEKSQAVAFWCDPISGHATLYWYRQILGQGPELLVQFQDESVVDDSQLPKDRFSAERLKGVDSTLKIQPAELGDSAMYLCASSQMGQVNTEAFFGQGTRLTVV.

A note on this clonotype: Relative to the germline gene, one junction end is altered; a read error may explain this. V and J are TRBV12-3 or TRBV12-4 and TRBJ2-3; D remains unclear. CDR3 length: 13 residues. CDR3 coding DNA: TGTGCCAGCAGTCGGGTGAACACAGATACGGAGTATTTT. This encodes CASSRVNTDTEYF.

The chain couples TRBV20-1 to TRBJ2-3; 11 bases agree with TRBD2. V shed 5 bases, J shed 5 bases, and the junction held 9 bases outside the gene matches. The CDR3 spans 15 residues. The germline V gene has CDR1 DFQATT and CDR2 SNEGSKA (reference sequence). The CDR3 protein is CSASGLAVKGDTQYF. DNA for the CDR3: TGCAGTGCTTCGGGACTAGCGGTTAAGGGAGATACGCAGTATTTT.

A few counts support this clonotype. The V gene is TRBV10-1, the J gene TRBJ2-5; TRBD2 aligns across 8 bases. The CDR3 loop spans 15 amino acids. CDR1 is WNHNN, CDR2 SYGVQD, per germline (reference sequence). V was pared by 2 bases and J by 3 bases, with 5 bases of the junction left unmatched. This CDR3 is CASSEAVAGKETQYF. Written as DNA, the CDR3 is TGCGCCAGCAGTGAGGCGGTAGCGGGAAAAGAGACCCAGTACTTC.

In its sample, this clonotype was seen a few times. The chain combines TRBV6-2 or TRBV6-3 with TRBJ2-7, with D possibly matching TRBD1 (5 bases). Germline CDR1 reads MNHEY; CDR2 reads SVGEGT. The V end was cut by 0 bases, the J end by 1 base, with 10 bases between. CDR3 length equals 15 residues. CDR3 sequence: CASSYSSRQSYEQYF. DNA of the CDR3: TGTGCCAGCAGTTACTCGAGCCGACAGTCCTACGAGCAGTACTTC.

As concerns this clonotype: This may be a read error, as it is one base from a much larger clone. The chain links TRBV12-3 or TRBV12-4 to TRBJ2-7, with 8 bases lining up with TRBD1. This CDR3 spans 12 amino acids. CDR3 DNA sequence: TGTGCCTCTCGGACAGGGCTTTACGGGCAGTACTTC. This codes for CASRTGLYGQYF.

This chain links TRBV27 with TRBJ1-2; weak D call: TRBD1 (6 bases). This CDR3 contains 16 residues. Germline CDR1 reads MNHEY; CDR2 reads SMNVEV (reference sequence). V shed 4 bases and J shed 0 bases, with 15 bases lying between them. CDR3 sequence: CASSSPRRGPNYGYTF. In DNA form, the CDR3 reads TGTGCCAGCAGTTCCCCCCGTCGGGGGCCTAACTATGGCTACACCTTC.

This clonotype was picked up a small number of times. The chain uses TRBV6-2 or TRBV6-3 and TRBJ2-5; TRBD2 is a possible D gene (5 bases). CDR3 length: 13 residues. Trimming left V 9 bases short and J 4 bases short, with 15 bases between. The germline V gene encodes CDR1 MNHEY and CDR2 SVGEGT. CDR3 in DNA: TGTGCCAGTGTGGAGCGGTCCCGAGAGACCCAGTACTTC. Its translation: CASVERSRETQYF.

The table lists this clonotype with a few counts. The CDR3 coding sequence is TGTGCCAGCAGCCCCGCGGGACAGGGGACGATCTGCTCCTACGAGCAGTACTTC. It translates to CASSPAGQGTICSYEQYF. The J gene is TRBJ2-7, the V gene TRBV21-1; TRBD1 reflects the table's D call only, with no check against the DNA. TRBV21-1 is listed as a pseudogene. This CDR3 is built from 18 residues.

V is TRBV2 and J is TRBJ2-5; the D is unclear. Trimming shortened V by 3 bases and J by 7 bases, and 12 bases separated the two germline ends. Per the germline V gene, CDR1 is SNHLY and CDR2 is FYNNEI. This CDR3 comprises 13 residues. CDR3: CASSERRSGTQYF. CDR3 sequence (DNA): TGTGCCAGCAGTGAGCGCAGATCTGGGACCCAGTACTTC.

This clonotype was counted a few times. The chain couples TRBV10-3 to TRBJ2-7; D is perhaps TRBD2 (6 bases). This CDR3 comprises 16 residues. The germline V gene encodes CDR1 ENHRY and CDR2 SYGVKD. Trimming removed 6 bases at V and 5 bases at J, with 23 bases between. Written as DNA, the CDR3 is TGTGCCATCAGAGGGGCAATAGCGGCGGGGACGCACGAGCAGTACTTC. Its translation: CAIRGAIAAGTHEQYF.

The V call is TRBV27, the J call TRBJ2-5, with TRBD2 as a possible D gene (5 bases). Trimming took off 7 bases at V and 4 bases at J, with 13 bases between the two ends. The CDR3 has 13 residues. Per germline, CDR1 MNHEY and CDR2 SMNVEV (reference sequence). In DNA form, the CDR3 reads TGTGCCAGCAAACTCCTTGGGAGAGAGACCCAGTACTTC. This translates into CASKLLGRETQYF.

This rearrangement joins TRBV27 to TRBJ2-3, with a tentative D call TRBD2 (7 bases). Germline loops: CDR1 MNHEY, CDR2 SMNVEV (reference sequence). There are 18 residues in the CDR3. V lost 5 bases, J lost 2 bases, and 23 bases lay in between. This CDR3 reads CASSLSSLRGGFTDTQYF. CDR3 DNA sequence: TGTGCCAGCAGTCTCTCCTCTTTAAGGGGGGGTTTCACAGATACGCAGTATTTT.